These 14 T cell receptor beta chains share one sample of origin, sequenced in a study of T cells in placental villitis. The immunoSEQ assay was v4. Using immunoSEQ multiplex PCR, the repertoire was profiled, and TCRdb retains in-frame clones only, with some absent. The sample yields about 6,300 clones, approximately 78% seen once. Sequencing was performed on placental tissue containing maternal and fetal cells. Every receptor here comes from a human patient with infectious villitis; the placental T cells may come from both mother and fetus.

V gene TRBV3-1 (or the pseudogene TRBV3-2) combines with J gene TRBJ2-4; weak D call: TRBD1 (6 bases). Germline assignment: CDR1 LGHDT and CDR2 YNNKEL (reference sequence). Trimming stripped 1 base from V and 6 bases from J, with 13 bases between. CDR3 length: 15 residues. CDR3 nucleotides: TGTGCCAGCAGCCAAGGGTGGGGGCAGGGAAACATTCAGTACTTC. It is translated as CASSQGWGQGNIQYF.

The chain is built from TRBV7-2 and TRBJ2-7; TRBD1 aligns across 7 bases. The CDR3 is 13 residues long. The germline V gene encodes CDR1 SGHTA and CDR2 FQGNSA. The junction had 6 bases not matched to a gene; V was cut back by 5 bases and J by 5 bases. The CDR3 DNA reads as TGTGCCAGCAGCACCTATCAGGGGGACGAGCAGTACTTC. This codes for CASSTYQGDEQYF.

The chain carries TRBV19 and TRBJ1-2, with D possibly TRBD1 on 5 matching bases. Trimming pared 4 bases from V and 0 bases from J, leaving 12 bases between. This CDR3 is 15 amino acids long. Germline CDR1 LNHDA, CDR2 SQIVND (reference sequence). Here the CDR3 DNA reads TGTGCCAGTAGTAATCAGGGCACCACTAACTATGGCTACACCTTC. It yields the protein CASSNQGTTNYGYTF.

This clone has more than one count but fewer than ten. The rearrangement links TRBV7-9 to TRBJ2-2; 7 bases fit TRBD1. CDR3 length: 16 amino acids. Germline V gives CDR1 SEHNR, CDR2 FQNEAQ (reference sequence). Losses at the gene ends were 6 bases for V and 4 bases for J; bases not matched to a gene: 11. CDR3: CASSSLTGFVTGELFF. CDR3 nucleotides: TGTGCCAGCAGTTCGTTGACAGGGTTTGTCACCGGGGAGCTGTTTTTT.

J is TRBJ1-1 and V is TRBV19; D not resolved. The CDR3 sequence is 16 residues long. CDR1 is LNHDA, CDR2 SQIVND, per germline (reference sequence). V lost 4 bases and J 0 bases, leaving 15 bases between the germline ends. CDR3 coding DNA: TGTGCCAGTAGTAACTCCCCGACGGCGATGAACACTGAAGCTTTCTTT. This codes for CASSNSPTAMNTEAFF.

This clone was seen only a few times. The chain links TRBV4-1 to TRBJ1-1; 11 nucleotides agree with TRBD1. The junction had 9 bases not matched to a gene; V was cut back by 4 bases and J by 11 bases. CDR3 size: 14 residues. Germline CDR1 MGHRA, CDR2 YSYEKL. This CDR3 reads CASSPGQGAIGAFF. As DNA, the CDR3 is TGCGCCAGCAGCCCAGGACAGGGGGCGATTGGTGCTTTCTTT.

The rearrangement joins TRBV5-1 to TRBJ2-7; 8 nucleotides align to TRBD1. CDR1 is SGHRS, CDR2 YFSETQ, per germline. J lost 7 bases, V lost 0 bases, and 9 bases had no gene match. This CDR3 spans 15 amino acids. The CDR3 loop reads CASSLAFGQGGEQYF. The CDR3 nucleotides are TGCGCCAGCAGCTTGGCCTTCGGACAGGGTGGGGAGCAGTACTTC.

This clone was detected a few times. Other DNA sequences in this sample translate to the same CDR3. V is TRBV5-4 and J is TRBJ1-1; the match to TRBD1 covers 10 bases. V trimming: 4 bases; J trimming: 7 bases; junction bases outside the gene matches: 10. The CDR3 runs to 15 residues. Germline assignment: CDR1 SGHNT and CDR2 YYREEE (reference sequence). The CDR3 sequence is CASSPGQGRGSEAFF. The CDR3 DNA reads TGTGCCAGCAGCCCGGGACAGGGGAGAGGAAGTGAAGCTTTCTTT.

The chain recombines TRBV11-3 with TRBJ2-1, with 9 bases matching TRBD1. V gave up 5 bases and J gave up 8 bases; unmatched junction bases: 4. This CDR3 is 13 amino acids long. Germline CDR1 and CDR2: SGHNT and YENEEA. The CDR3 sequence is CASSLDRGYEQFF. DNA of the CDR3: TGTGCCAGCAGCCTGGACAGGGGCTATGAGCAGTTCTTC.

This chain links TRBV10-3 with TRBJ1-1; D gene uncertain. The ends were cut back, 4 bases at V and 4 bases at J, with 4 bases in the middle. CDR1 is ENHRY, CDR2 SYGVKD, per germline. The CDR3 is 11 residues long. The CDR3: CAISGGTEAFF. CDR3 nucleotides: TGTGCCATCAGTGGGGGCACTGAAGCTTTCTTT.

The rearrangement uses TRBV10-2 and TRBJ1-2, with D hard to call. Trimming cost V 6 bases and J 4 bases, with 18 bases left between them. Germline CDR1 WSHSY, CDR2 SAAADI. The CDR3 totals 15 residues. The DNA for the CDR3 is TGCGCCAGCAGAGTACAAGGAGAGGCGACCTATGGCTACACCTTC. This codes for CASRVQGEATYGYTF.

CDR3 sequence reads: CASSSPEHYGYTF. The CDR3 DNA reads as TGTGCCAGCAGTTCCCCGGAACACTATGGCTACACCTTC. The chain has TRBV12-3 or TRBV12-4 and TRBJ1-2; D gene ambiguous. Trimming removed 4 bases at V and 3 bases at J, with 9 bases between. The CDR3 length is 13 residues.

This CDR3 is CASSLAPSRGLKTQYF. The CDR3 DNA follows: TGTGCCAGCAGCTTAGCACCCTCGCGGGGTTTAAAGACCCAGTACTTC. The chain combines TRBV7-6 with TRBJ2-5; a weak D match, TRBD2 (6 bases). The CDR3 consists of 16 residues. The germline gives CDR1 SGHVS, CDR2 FNYEAQ. V was cut by 0 bases and J by 6 bases, with 17 bases left in between.

The gene calls are TRBV28 and TRBJ2-7; a possible D gene is TRBD1 (6 bases). Trimming left V 3 bases short and J 7 bases short, with 25 bases between. The germline V gene encodes CDR1 MDHEN and CDR2 SYDVKM. The CDR3 runs to 17 residues. CDR3 protein: CASSFWDIRPSFGEQYF. CDR3 DNA: TGTGCCAGCAGTTTCTGGGACATCCGCCCCTCCTTTGGTGAGCAGTACTTC.